Below are 4 T cell receptor beta chains sequenced from a single sample in a study of blood T cell repertoires in COVID-19. Profiling relied on immunoSEQ multiplex PCR, and the TCRdb table lists in-frame clones only, not all of them. The sample shows roughly 230,000 clones, about 85% of them seen only once. The sample was PBMCs or T cells enriched from blood (not recorded which). Receptors originate from a woman aged 50 to 60 who had been exposed to COVID-19.

V is TRBV27 and J is TRBJ2-3, with 11 bases lining up with TRBD2. The V gene's germline CDR1 is MNHEY and CDR2 SMNVEV (reference sequence). The CDR3 is 14 residues long. With 6 bases clipped from V and 4 bases from J, the junction kept 3 bases outside the gene matches. CDR3 sequence reads: CASSLLAGADTQYF. The CDR3 DNA is TGTGCCAGCAGCCTACTAGCGGGGGCAGATACGCAGTATTTT.

This chain uses TRBV7-3 with TRBJ2-3, with TRBD2 matching 9 bases. J was trimmed by 6 bases and V by 2 bases; bases with no gene match: 9. The CDR3 totals 16 residues. Germline V lookup: CDR1 SGHTA, CDR2 FQGTGA. The CDR3 loop is CASSLGTSGPSDTQYF. CDR3 DNA: TGTGCCAGCAGCTTAGGAACTAGCGGGCCTTCCGATACGCAGTATTTT.

This clone was recorded once. This rearrangement joins TRBV5-1 to TRBJ2-7; TRBD1 matches 11 bases. The length of the CDR3 is 17 residues. Germline CDR1 and CDR2: SGHRS and YFSETQ. With 3 bases clipped from V and 3 bases from J, the junction kept 11 bases outside the gene matches. The CDR3: CASSSYPQGQGVYEQYF. DNA for the CDR3: TGCGCCAGCAGCTCCTACCCTCAGGGACAGGGGGTCTACGAGCAGTACTTC. Full variable domain (outside the CDR3, taken from reference TRBV5-1 and TRBJ2-7): KAGVTQTPRYLIKTRGQQVTLSCSPISGHRSVSWYQQTPGQGLQFLFEYFSETQRNKGNFPGRFSGRQFSNSRSEMNVSTLELGDSALYLCASSSYPQGQGVYEQYFGPGTRLTVT.

The chain recombines TRBV28 with TRBJ2-1, with 9 bases fitting TRBD2. The CDR3 extends over 15 amino acids. CDR1 is MDHEN, CDR2 SYDVKM, per germline. The V gene end was trimmed by 2 bases and the J gene end by 7 bases; junction bases not matched to a gene: 6. The CDR3 bases are TGTGCCAGCAGTTTAGCGGGGGGGCCTACGAATGAGCAGTTCTTC. The encoded protein is CASSLAGGPTNEQFF.